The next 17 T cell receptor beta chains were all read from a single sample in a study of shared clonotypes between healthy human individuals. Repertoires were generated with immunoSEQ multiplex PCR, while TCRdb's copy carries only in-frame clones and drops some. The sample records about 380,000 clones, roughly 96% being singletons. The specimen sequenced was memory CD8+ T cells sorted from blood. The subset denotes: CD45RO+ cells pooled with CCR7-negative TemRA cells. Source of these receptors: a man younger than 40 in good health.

CDR3 sequence (DNA): TGTGCCAGCAGTGAAATCCCCGGCGGGAGGGCCGGAGAGACCCAGTACTTC. Residues: CASSEIPGGRAGETQYF. The V gene is TRBV6-1, the J gene TRBJ2-5, with TRBD2 identical over 9 bases. The CDR3 is 17 amino acids. Germline lookup yields CDR1 MNHNS and CDR2 SASEGT. V was clipped by 2 bases and J by 4 bases; unmatched bases: 11.

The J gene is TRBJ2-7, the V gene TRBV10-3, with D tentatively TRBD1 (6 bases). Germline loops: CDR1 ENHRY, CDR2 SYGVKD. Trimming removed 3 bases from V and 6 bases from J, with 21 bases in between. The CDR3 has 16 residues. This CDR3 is CAISDPRDTPRGEQYF. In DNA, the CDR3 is TGTGCCATCAGTGATCCCCGGGACACCCCTAGAGGCGAGCAGTACTTC.

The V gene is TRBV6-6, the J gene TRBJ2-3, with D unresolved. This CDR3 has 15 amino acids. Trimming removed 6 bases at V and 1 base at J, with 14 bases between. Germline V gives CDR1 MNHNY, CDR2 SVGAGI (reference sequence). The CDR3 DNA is TGTGCCAGCAGAACTCCCCCACCTCGCACAGATACGCAGTATTTT. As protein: CASRTPPPRTDTQYF.

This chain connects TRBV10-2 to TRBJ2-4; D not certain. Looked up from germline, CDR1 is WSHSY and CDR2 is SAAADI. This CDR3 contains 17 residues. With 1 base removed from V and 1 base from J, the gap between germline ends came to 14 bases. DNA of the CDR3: TGCGCCAGCAGTGAGTGGGCTCGCCCGGAGGCCAAAAACATTCAGTACTTC. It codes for CASSEWARPEAKNIQYF.

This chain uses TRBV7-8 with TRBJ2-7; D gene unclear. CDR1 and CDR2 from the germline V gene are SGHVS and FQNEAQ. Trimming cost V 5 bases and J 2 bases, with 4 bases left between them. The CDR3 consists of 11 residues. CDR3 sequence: CASSLTYEQYF. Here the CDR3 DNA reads TGTGCCAGCAGCCTTACCTACGAGCAGTACTTC.

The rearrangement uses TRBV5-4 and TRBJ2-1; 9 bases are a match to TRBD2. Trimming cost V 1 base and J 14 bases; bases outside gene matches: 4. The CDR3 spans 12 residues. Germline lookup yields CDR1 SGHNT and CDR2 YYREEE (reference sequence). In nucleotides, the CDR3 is TGTGCCAGCAGCTTGCTAGCGGGGTTAGAGTTCTTC. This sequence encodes CASSLLAGLEFF.

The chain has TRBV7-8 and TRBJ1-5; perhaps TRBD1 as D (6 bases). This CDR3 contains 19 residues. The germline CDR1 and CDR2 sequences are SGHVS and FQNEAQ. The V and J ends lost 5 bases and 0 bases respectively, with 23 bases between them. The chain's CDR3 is CASSLINRVGGHSNQPQHF. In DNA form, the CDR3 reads TGTGCCAGCAGCCTTATTAACCGGGTAGGGGGACATAGCAATCAGCCCCAGCATTTT.

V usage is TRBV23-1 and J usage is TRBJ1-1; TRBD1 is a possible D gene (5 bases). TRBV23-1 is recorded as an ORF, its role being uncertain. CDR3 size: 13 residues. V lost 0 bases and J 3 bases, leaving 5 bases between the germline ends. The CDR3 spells CASSQSGDTEAFF. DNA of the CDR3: TGCGCCAGCAGTCAATCGGGGGACACTGAAGCTTTCTTT.

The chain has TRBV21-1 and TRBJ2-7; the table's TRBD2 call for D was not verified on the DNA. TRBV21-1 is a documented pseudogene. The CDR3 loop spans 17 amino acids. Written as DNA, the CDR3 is TGTGCCAGCAGCAAATACCTCCCCCTACTAAGAACCTACGAGCAGTACTTC. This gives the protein CASSKYLPLLRTYEQYF.

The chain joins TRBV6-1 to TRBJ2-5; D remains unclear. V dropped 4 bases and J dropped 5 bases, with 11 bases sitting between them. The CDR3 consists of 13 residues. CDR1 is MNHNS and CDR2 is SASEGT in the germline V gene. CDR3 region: CASSAKFLETQYF. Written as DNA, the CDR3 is TGTGCCAGCAGTGCTAAATTTTTGGAGACCCAGTACTTC.

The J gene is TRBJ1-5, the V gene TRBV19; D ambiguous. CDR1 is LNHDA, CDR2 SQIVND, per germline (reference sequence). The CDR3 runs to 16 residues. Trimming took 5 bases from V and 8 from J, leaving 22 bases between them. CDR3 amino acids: CASSSSGISLIKPQHF. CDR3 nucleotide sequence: TGTGCCAGTAGTTCTTCTGGGATTTCCTTAATCAAGCCCCAGCATTTT. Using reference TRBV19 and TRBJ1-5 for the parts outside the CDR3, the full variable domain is DGGITQSPKYLFRKEGQNVTLSCEQNLNHDAMYWYRQDPGQGLRLIYYSQIVNDFQKGDIAEGYSVSREKKESFPLTVTSAQKNPTAFYLCASSSSGISLIKPQHFGDGTRLSIL.

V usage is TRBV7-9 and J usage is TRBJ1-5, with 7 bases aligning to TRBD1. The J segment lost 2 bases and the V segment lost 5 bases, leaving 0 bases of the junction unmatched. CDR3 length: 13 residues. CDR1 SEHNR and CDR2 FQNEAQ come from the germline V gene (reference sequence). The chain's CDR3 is CASSTGGNQPQHF. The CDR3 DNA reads TGTGCCAGCAGCACAGGGGGCAATCAGCCCCAGCATTTT.

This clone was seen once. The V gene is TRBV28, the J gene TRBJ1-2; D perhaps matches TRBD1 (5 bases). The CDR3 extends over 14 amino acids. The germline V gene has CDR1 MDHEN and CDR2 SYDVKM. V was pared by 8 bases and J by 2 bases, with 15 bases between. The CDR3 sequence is CASLFGGSNYGYTF. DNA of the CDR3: TGTGCCAGCCTCTTTGGGGGGTCCAACTATGGCTACACCTTC.

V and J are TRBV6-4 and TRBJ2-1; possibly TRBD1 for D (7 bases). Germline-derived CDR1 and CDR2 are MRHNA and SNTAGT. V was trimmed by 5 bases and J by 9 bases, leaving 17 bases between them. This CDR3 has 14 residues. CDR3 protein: CASSRTGEGGEQFF. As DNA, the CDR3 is TGTGCCAGCAGTAGGACAGGAGAGGGGGGTGAGCAGTTCTTC.

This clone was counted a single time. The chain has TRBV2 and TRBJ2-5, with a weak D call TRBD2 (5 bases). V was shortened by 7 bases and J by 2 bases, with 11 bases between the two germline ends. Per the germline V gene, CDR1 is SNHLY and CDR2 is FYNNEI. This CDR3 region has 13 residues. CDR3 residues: CASMRAEQETQYF. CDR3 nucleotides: TGTGCCAGCATGAGAGCGGAGCAAGAGACCCAGTACTTC.

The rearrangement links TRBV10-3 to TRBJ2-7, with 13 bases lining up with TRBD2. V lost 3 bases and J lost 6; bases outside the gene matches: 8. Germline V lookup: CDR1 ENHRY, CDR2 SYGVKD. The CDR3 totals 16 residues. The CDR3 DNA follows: TGTGCCATCAGTGACAAACTCGGGACTAGCGGGGCCGAGCAGTACTTC. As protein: CAISDKLGTSGAEQYF.

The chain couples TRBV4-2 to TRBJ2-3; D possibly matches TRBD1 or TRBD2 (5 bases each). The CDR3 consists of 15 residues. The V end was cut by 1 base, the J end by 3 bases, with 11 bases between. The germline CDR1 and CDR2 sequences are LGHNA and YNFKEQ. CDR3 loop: CASSQVSGTTDTQYF. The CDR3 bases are TGTGCCAGCAGCCAAGTATCGGGGACGACAGATACGCAGTATTTT.